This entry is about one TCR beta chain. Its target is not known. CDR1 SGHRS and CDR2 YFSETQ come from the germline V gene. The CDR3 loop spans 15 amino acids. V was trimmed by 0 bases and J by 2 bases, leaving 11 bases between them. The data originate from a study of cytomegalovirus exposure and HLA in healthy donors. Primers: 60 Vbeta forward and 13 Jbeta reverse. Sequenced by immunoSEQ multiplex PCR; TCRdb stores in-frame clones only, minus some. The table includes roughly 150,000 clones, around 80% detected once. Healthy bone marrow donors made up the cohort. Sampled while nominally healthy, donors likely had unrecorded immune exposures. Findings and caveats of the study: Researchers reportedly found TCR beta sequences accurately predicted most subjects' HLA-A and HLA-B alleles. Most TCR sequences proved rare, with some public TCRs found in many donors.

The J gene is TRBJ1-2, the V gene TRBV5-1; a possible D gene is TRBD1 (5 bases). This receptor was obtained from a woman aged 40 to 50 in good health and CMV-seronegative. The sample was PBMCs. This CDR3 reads CASSLGSPGNYGYTF. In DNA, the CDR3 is TGCGCCAGCAGCTTGGGCAGCCCAGGGAACTATGGCTACACCTTC.